This T cell receptor beta chain was obtained from a study of control samples from healthy donors and cancer patients. Clones were sequenced by immunoSEQ multiplex PCR, and TCRdb holds only the in-frame ones, with some missing. The sample shows about 130,000 clones, around 93% of them seen only once. CDR1 MGHRA and CDR2 YSYEKL come from the germline V gene. The length of the CDR3 is 14 residues. Trimming shortened V by 1 base and J by 1 base, and 7 bases separated the two germline ends. Sample: blood. This rearrangement joins TRBV4-1 to TRBJ1-2; D not certain. The receptor comes from a man in his late teens or twenties in good health. The CDR3 sequence: CASSQVRGNYGYTF. The CDR3 DNA reads as TGCGCCAGCAGCCAAGTCCGGGGTAACTATGGCTACACCTTC.